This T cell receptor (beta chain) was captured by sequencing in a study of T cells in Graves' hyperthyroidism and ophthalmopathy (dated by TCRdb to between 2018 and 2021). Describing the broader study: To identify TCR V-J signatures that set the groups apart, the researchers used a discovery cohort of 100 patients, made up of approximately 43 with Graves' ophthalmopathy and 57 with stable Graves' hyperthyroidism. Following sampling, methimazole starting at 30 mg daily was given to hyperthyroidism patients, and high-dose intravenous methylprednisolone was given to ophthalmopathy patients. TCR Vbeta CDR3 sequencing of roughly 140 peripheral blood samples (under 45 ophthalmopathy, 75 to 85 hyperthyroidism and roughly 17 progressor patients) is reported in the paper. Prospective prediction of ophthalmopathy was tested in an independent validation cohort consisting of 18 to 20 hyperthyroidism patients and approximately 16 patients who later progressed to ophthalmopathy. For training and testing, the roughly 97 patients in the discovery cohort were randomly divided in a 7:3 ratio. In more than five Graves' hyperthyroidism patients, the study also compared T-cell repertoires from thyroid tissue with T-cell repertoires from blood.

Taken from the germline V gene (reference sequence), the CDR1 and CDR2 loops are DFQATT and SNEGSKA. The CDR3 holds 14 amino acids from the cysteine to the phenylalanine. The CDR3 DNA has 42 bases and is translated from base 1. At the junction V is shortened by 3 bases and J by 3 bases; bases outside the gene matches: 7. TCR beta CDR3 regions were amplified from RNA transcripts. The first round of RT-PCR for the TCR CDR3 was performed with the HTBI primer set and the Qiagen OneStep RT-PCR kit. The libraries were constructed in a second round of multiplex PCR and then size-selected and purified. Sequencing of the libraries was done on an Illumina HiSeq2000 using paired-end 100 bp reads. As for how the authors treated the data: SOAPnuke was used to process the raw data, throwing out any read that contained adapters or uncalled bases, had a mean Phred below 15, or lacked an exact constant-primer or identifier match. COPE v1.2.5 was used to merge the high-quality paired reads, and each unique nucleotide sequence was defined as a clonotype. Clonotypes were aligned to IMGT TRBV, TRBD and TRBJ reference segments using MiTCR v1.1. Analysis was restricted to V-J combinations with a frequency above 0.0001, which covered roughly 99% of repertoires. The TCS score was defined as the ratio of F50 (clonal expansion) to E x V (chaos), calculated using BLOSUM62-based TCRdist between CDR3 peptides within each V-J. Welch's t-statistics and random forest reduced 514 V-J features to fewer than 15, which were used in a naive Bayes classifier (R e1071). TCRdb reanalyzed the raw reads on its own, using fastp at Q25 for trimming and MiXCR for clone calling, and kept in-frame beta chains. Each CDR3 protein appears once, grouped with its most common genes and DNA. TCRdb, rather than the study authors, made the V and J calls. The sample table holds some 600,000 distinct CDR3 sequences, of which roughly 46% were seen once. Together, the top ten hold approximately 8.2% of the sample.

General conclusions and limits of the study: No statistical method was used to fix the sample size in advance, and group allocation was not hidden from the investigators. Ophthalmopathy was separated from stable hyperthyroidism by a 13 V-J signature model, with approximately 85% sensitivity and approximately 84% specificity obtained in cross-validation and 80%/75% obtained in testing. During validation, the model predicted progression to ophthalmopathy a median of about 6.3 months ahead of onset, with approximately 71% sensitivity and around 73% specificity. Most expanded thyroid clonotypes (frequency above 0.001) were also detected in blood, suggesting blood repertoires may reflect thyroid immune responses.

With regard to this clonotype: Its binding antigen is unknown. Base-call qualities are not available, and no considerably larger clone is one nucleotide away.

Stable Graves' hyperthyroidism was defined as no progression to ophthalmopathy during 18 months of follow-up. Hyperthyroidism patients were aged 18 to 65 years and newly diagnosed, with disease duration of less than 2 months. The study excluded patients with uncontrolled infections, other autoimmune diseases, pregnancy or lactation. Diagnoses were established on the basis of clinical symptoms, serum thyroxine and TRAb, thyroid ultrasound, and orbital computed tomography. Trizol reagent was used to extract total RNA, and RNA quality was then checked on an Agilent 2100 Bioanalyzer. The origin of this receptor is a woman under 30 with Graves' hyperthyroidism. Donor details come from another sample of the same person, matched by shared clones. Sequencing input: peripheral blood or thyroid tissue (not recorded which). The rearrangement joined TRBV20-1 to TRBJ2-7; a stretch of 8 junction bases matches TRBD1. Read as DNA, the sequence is TGCAGTGCTAGGCAGTCGGGACAGGACTACGAGCAGTACTTC. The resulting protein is CSARQSGQDYEQYF.